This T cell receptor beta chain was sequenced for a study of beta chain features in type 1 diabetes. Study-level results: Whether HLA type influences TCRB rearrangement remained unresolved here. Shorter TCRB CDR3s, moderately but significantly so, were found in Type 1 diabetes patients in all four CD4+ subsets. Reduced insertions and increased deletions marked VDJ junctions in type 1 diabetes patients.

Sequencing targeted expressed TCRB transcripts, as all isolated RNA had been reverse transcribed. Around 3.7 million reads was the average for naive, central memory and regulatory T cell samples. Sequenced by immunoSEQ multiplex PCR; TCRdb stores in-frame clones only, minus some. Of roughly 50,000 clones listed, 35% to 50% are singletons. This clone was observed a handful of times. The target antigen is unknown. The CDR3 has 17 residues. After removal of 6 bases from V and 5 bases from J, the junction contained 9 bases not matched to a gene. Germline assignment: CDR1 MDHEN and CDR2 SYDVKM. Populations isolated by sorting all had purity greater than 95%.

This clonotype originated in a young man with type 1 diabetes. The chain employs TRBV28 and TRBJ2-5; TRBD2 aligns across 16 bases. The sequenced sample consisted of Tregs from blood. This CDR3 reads CASRSGTSGRGGETQYF. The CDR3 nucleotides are TGTGCCAGCAGGTCCGGGACTAGCGGGAGGGGAGGGGAGACCCAGTACTTC.